Listed below are T cell receptor beta chains from one sample, sequenced in a study of PD-1 blockade in classical Hodgkin lymphoma. Generated by immunoSEQ multiplex PCR, the TCRdb table keeps only in-frame clones and is missing some. The sample has some 64,000 clones; around 91% are singletons. This specimen consisted of peripheral blood mononuclear cells (PBMCs), obtained at baseline. The receptors shown here come from a human donor with classical Hodgkin lymphoma. Both conserved end residues are part of each CDR3. Fields, in order: D gene, J gene, V gene, clone size, CDR3 DNA, CDR3 protein. D genes are given only for firm matches. Where a row states a size, it is once, few, many or the class of an expanded clone; other rows omit it.

>-|TRBJ2-5|TRBV19|-
TGTGCCAGTAGTTCCCAGCGAGAGACCCAGTACTTC
CASSSQRETQYF
>-|TRBJ1-1|TRBV11-3|-
TGTGCCAGCAGCTTAGGGCGGGGTGCCCGGAACACTGAAGCTTTCTTT
CASSLGRGARNTEAFF
>TRBD2|TRBJ2-5|TRBV9|-
TGTGCCAGCAGCGCAGCGGGGGGGCGGCAAGAGACCCAGTACTTC
CASSAAGGRQETQYF
>-|TRBJ1-1|TRBV14|-
TGTGCCAGCACATTAGGGAACACTGAAGCTTTCTTT
CASTLGNTEAFF
>TRBD1|TRBJ2-7|TRBV15|-
TGTGCCACCAGCCTTAACAGGGGACCCTCCTACGAGCAGTACTTC
CATSLNRGPSYEQYF
>TRBD1|TRBJ2-5|TRBV5-8|-
TGTGCCAGCAGCTGGACAGGTCTCCCTCAAGAGACCCAGTACTTC
CASSWTGLPQETQYF
>-|TRBJ2-1|TRBV6-5|-
TGTGCCAGCAGAACCCCCATCGCCAATGAGCAGTTCTTC
CASRTPIANEQFF
>-|TRBJ1-1|TRBV11-2|-
TGTGCCAGCAGCTCACTATACATGAACACTGAAGCTTTCTTT
CASSSLYMNTEAFF
>-|TRBJ1-1|TRBV6-1|-
TGTGCCAGCAGGGCTGGGGGGAACACTGAAGCTTTCTTT
CASRAGGNTEAFF
>-|TRBJ1-1|TRBV30|-
TGTGCCTGGAGTGTAATCGGGAACACTGAAGCTTTCTTT
CAWSVIGNTEAFF
>-|TRBJ2-5|TRBV27|-
TGTGCCAGCAGCTGGGGGCTAGCGGAAGAGACCCAGTACTTC
CASSWGLAEETQYF
>-|TRBJ1-2|TRBV14|-
TGTGCCAGCAGCCAGATTGACGGGGGGGAGGGCGGCTACACCTTC
CASSQIDGGEGGYTF
>-|TRBJ1-1|TRBV6-1|-
TGTGCCAGCAGTGAAGGCCCGGGGAACACTGAAGCTTTCTTT
CASSEGPGNTEAFF
>TRBD1|TRBJ2-7|TRBV13|once
TGTGCCAGCAGCTCGTTTTCCGGGGACAGGGGTATCGAGCAGTACTTC
CASSSFSGDRGIEQYF
>-|TRBJ1-6|TRBV19|once
TGTGCCAGTAGTCAACAATTCCGGGTCTCCCTCCACTTT
CASSQQFRVSLHF
>TRBD1|TRBJ1-2|TRBV7-9|-
TGTGCCAGCAGCGTCGACAGGGCCTATGGCTACACCTTC
CASSVDRAYGYTF
>-|TRBJ2-3|TRBV11-2|-
TGTGCCAGCAGCTTAGGGTCTCAGGGACTCACAGATACGCAGTATTTT
CASSLGSQGLTDTQYF
>-|TRBJ1-5|TRBV7-2|-
TGTGCCAGCAGCCTACTAGGAAGGGCCGGCCAGCCCCAGCATTTT
CASSLLGRAGQPQHF